One T cell receptor beta chain is described in this entry. This clonotype showed up just a few times. What antigen it recognizes has not been identified. No base-level quality is on record; no much larger clone is a single base apart. Deletion took 5 bases off V and 8 bases off J, with a span of 18 bases between the germline ends. From cysteine to phenylalanine, the CDR3 is 14 amino acids long. CDR3 DNA only is kept here, 42 bases in frame from base 1. The germline V gene (reference sequence) supplies CDR1 MNHEY and CDR2 SMNVEV. The data originate from a study of CD8 T cells in ankylosing spondylitis (dated by TCRdb to about 2017). Regarding the research as a whole: The study set out to find disease-linked TCR variants by profiling T cell receptor beta repertoires in ankylosing spondylitis patients and healthy donors. Peripheral blood was sampled, and synovial fluid was additionally collected from ankylosing spondylitis patients. In total, the full study cohort was made up of over a hundred healthy donors and 25 to 30 ankylosing spondylitis patients.

Sequencing used an Illumina HiSeq 2500. Quantitative 5'-RACE with molecular barcodes was the method used to prepare the TCR beta libraries. Per the original workflow: Disease-linked TCR variants were identified with a new computational method built on a probabilistic model of VDJ rearrangement. The raw public data were reprocessed by TCRdb itself: fastp quality trimming at Q25, MiXCR clonotype calling, in-frame beta chains only. For every CDR3 protein sequence, its rows merge into one entry that carries the most common genes and DNA. The V and J calls here are based on TCRdb, not the publication. Present in this sample are about 390,000 distinct CDR3 sequences, around 20% of which were seen just once. The top ten clonotypes cover about 17% of the sample. Results the study describes overall, beyond this receptor: Some of the motif variants had been reported before in the synovial fluid and blood of reactive arthritis patients, a finding that suggests common disease-initiation mechanisms. A CD8+ phenotype was shown by the disease-linked clones, which were found at relatively low frequencies in peripheral blood. Blood from ankylosing spondylitis patients appeared to be characterized by a TCR beta motif composed of eight highly homologous amino acid variants. According to the report, matched synovial fluid samples from ankylosing spondylitis patients were significantly enriched for the disease-linked clones.

The receptor chain draws on TRBV27 and TRBJ1-2; a tentative D match to TRBD1 spans 5 bases. This receptor was obtained from a male donor with ankylosing spondylitis. The sample consisted of blood, either unsorted or a sorted T cell fraction (not recorded which). The DNA sequence is as follows: TGTGCCAGCAGTCCCCTCCGGGGCCGGGGGGGCTACACCTTC. This sequence encodes CASSPLRGRGGYTF.